This TCR beta chain was recorded in a study of blood T cell repertoires in COVID-19. Background on the study: Material from acute and convalescent COVID-19 was sourced from the United States, Italy and Spain. T cells, B-cell-depleted T cells, or PBMCs supplied cDNA or gDNA.

The CDR3 totals 15 residues. The V and J ends lost 3 bases and 9 bases, in that order; junction bases with no gene match: 10. Germline loops: CDR1 KGHSH, CDR2 LQKENI. Original handling: The assay estimated nucleated cells by amplifying reference gene primers. Libraries were prepared by immunoSEQ multiplex PCR; TCRdb keeps only in-frame clonotypes and omits some of them. Clone size and the V and J calls come from that table; the DNA yielded D and trimming. The top ten hold 44% of the sample, which has 80,000 or so clones, 65% to 90% seen once. The sample consisted of peripheral blood. The chain carries TRBV18 and TRBJ2-3; 9 bases align to TRBD2. The sequence was obtained from an older man with acute or convalescent COVID-19. The DNA for the CDR3 is TGTGCCAGCTCACCCCCGGGACTAGCTTCGAGGACGCAGTATTTT. Translation gives CASSPPGLASRTQYF.